Below, 18 T cell receptor beta chains from the same sample are listed, as sequenced in a study of T cell responses to AZD1222 COVID-19 vaccine. The protocol was immunoSEQ multiplex PCR, while the TCRdb copy is restricted to in-frame clones and leaves out a portion. The sample consists of over 130,000 clones, over 75% of them appearing once. The material was peripheral blood, obtained on day 0 of AZD1222 vaccination. These receptors originate from an adult in good health.

V gene TRBV5-1 combines with J gene TRBJ2-5; maybe TRBD2 (6 bases). Between the trimmed V and J ends, which lost 3 bases and 1 base, there was a span of 13 bases. The germline V gene has CDR1 SGHRS and CDR2 YFSETQ. This CDR3 has 15 residues. The CDR3 DNA is TGCGCCAGCAGCTCGAAAACGGGGGTCCAAGAGACCCAGTACTTC. Encoded protein: CASSSKTGVQETQYF.

The chain recombines TRBV19 with TRBJ1-5; D gene ambiguous. V lost 4 bases and J 1 base, leaving 11 bases between the germline ends. The CDR3 has 15 residues. Germline CDR1 reads LNHDA; CDR2 reads SQIVND (reference sequence). For the CDR3, the DNA is TGTGCCAGTAGTAGAGGACGTACAAGCAATCAGCCCCAGCATTTT. This encodes CASSRGRTSNQPQHF.

The rearrangement links TRBV29-1 to TRBJ1-4; D is undetermined. The CDR3 is 13 amino acids. V was trimmed by 4 bases and J by 7 bases, leaving 13 bases between them. Germline values: CDR1 SQVTM, CDR2 ANQGSEA. The CDR3 sequence is CSVAGFHGEKLFF. CDR3 DNA: TGCAGCGTTGCCGGGTTCCATGGTGAAAAACTGTTTTTT.

The chain recombines TRBV11-3 with TRBJ2-3; a weak D match, TRBD1 (6 bases). CDR3 length equals 16 residues. Trimming pared 4 bases from V and 4 bases from J, leaving 18 bases between. CDR1 and CDR2 from the germline V gene are SGHNT and YENEEA. The CDR3 loop reads CASSSPDSTNPDTQYF. In DNA form, the CDR3 reads TGTGCCAGCAGCTCCCCGGACAGTACTAATCCAGATACGCAGTATTTT.

The chain joins TRBV7-8 to TRBJ2-7; D perhaps matches TRBD1 (6 bases). Per the germline V gene, CDR1 is SGHVS and CDR2 is FQNEAQ. CDR3 length equals 15 residues. V lost 1 base, J lost 2 bases, and 12 bases lay in between. The CDR3 reads CASSLDGTRAYEQYF. DNA for the CDR3: TGTGCCAGCAGCTTAGATGGGACAAGAGCCTACGAGCAGTACTTC.

The V and J genes are TRBV27 and TRBJ2-1; D remains unclear. Germline CDR1 and CDR2: MNHEY and SMNVEV (reference sequence). This CDR3 spans 17 amino acids. Trimming cost V 5 bases and J 6 bases, with 23 bases left between them. For the CDR3, the DNA is TGTGCCAGCAGTCCCTCGCTTCTTTCCTATCGAGGCAATGAGCAGTTCTTC. Protein: CASSPSLLSYRGNEQFF.

The chain is built from TRBV15 and TRBJ2-4; TRBD1 matches 9 bases. V dropped 5 bases and J dropped 0; count of bases not matched to a gene: 8. The length of the CDR3 is 17 residues. Germline V gene data show CDR1 as LNHNV and CDR2 as YYDKDF (reference sequence). The chain's CDR3 is CATSVTGGSVAKNIQYF. Here the CDR3 DNA reads TGTGCCACCAGCGTAACAGGGGGCTCGGTAGCCAAAAACATTCAGTACTTC.

The rearrangement joins TRBV6-1 to TRBJ2-7; 12 bases line up with TRBD2. J gave up 7 bases and V 4 bases, and 20 bases lay outside the gene matches. This CDR3 has 19 amino acids. Germline assignment: CDR1 MNHNS and CDR2 SASEGT. In DNA, the CDR3 is TGTGCCAGCAGTGTCCCGTCTAGCGGGAGGGCCTCTATGGGGTGGGAGCAGTACTTC. This sequence encodes CASSVPSSGRASMGWEQYF.

The chain joins TRBV6-5 to TRBJ2-2, with 9 bases matching TRBD1. This CDR3 comprises 15 residues. V dropped 5 bases and J dropped 0; count of bases not matched to a gene: 1. Germline CDR1 and CDR2: MNHEY and SVGAGI. The CDR3 DNA reads as TGTGCCAGCAGTCGACAGGGGGCGAACACCGGGGAGCTGTTTTTT. Amino acids: CASSRQGANTGELFF.

The chain carries TRBV3-1 (or the pseudogene TRBV3-2) and TRBJ1-5, with a possible D match to TRBD1 (5 bases). Germline V CDR1 and CDR2: LGHDT, YNNKEL (reference sequence). The V and J ends lost 3 bases and 1 base respectively, with 16 bases between them. The CDR3 contains 17 residues. The CDR3 sequence: CASSQGLGTRSNQPQHF. CDR3 bases: TGTGCCAGCAGCCAGGGGTTGGGGACCCGCAGCAATCAGCCCCAGCATTTT.

The genes are TRBV7-3 and TRBJ2-7, with D possibly being TRBD2 (7 bases). The ends were cut back, 5 bases at V and 3 bases at J, with 17 bases in the middle. The germline V gene encodes CDR1 SGHTA and CDR2 FQGTGA. The CDR3 spans 15 residues. The DNA of the CDR3 is TGTGCCAGCAGCCGGGTGGCAGGGGAGGGCTACGAGCAGTACTTC. Translation gives CASSRVAGEGYEQYF.

The chain joins TRBV7-6 to TRBJ2-1; 10 nucleotides align to TRBD2. Germline CDR1 SGHVS, CDR2 FNYEAQ. Unmatched junction bases numbered 8, after V lost 5 bases and J lost 4 bases. This CDR3 contains 16 residues. DNA for the CDR3: TGTGCCAGCAGCCAGCCTAGCGGGAGCCGGTACAATGAGCAGTTCTTC. Protein: CASSQPSGSRYNEQFF.

This chain joins TRBV21-1 and TRBJ1-3; the table's D call of TRBD1 was not tested on the DNA. TRBV21-1 is a recognized pseudogene. The CDR3 loop spans 16 amino acids. CDR3 sequence: CASSKAKGHSGNTIYF. The CDR3, as DNA: TGTGCCAGCAGCAAAGCTAAGGGGCACTCTGGAAACACCATATATTTT.

The rearrangement uses TRBV7-9 and TRBJ2-3; no definite D call. This CDR3 region has 11 residues. Germline CDR1 SEHNR, CDR2 FQNEAQ (reference sequence). Trimming removed 4 bases at V and 2 bases at J, with 1 base between. As DNA, the CDR3 is TGTGCCAGCAGCTACACAGATACGCAGTATTTT. Translated: CASSYTDTQYF. The full variable domain, with the rest looked up from reference TRBV7-9 and TRBJ2-3, is DTGVSQNPRHKITKRGQNVTFRCDPISEHNRLYWYRQTLGQGPEFLTYFQNEAQLEKSRLLSDRFSAERPKGSFSTLEIQRTEQGDSAMYLCASSYTDTQYFGPGTRLTVL.

V is TRBV6-5 and J is TRBJ1-2, with 9 bases identical to TRBD1. The CDR3 runs to 13 residues. The junction had 9 bases not matched to a gene; V was cut back by 8 bases and J by 8 bases. Looked up from germline, CDR1 is MNHEY and CDR2 is SVGAGI. CDR3 loop: CASLPGQGGGYTF. As DNA, the CDR3 is TGTGCCAGCCTACCGGGACAGGGAGGGGGCTACACCTTC.

The DNA for the CDR3 is TGTGCCAGCAGTTCTACAGGGAGCCATGAGCAGTTCTTC. This encodes CASSSTGSHEQFF. The V and J genes are TRBV12-3 or TRBV12-4 and TRBJ2-1, with D maybe TRBD1 (6 bases). V lost 4 bases and J lost 8, with 12 bases in between. The CDR3 length is 13 residues.

This clone appeared a few times. The V and J genes are TRBV5-1 and TRBJ1-1, with 11 bases that match TRBD1. The germline CDR1 and CDR2 sequences are SGHRS and YFSETQ. The trim removed 4 bases at V and 7 bases at J, leaving 12 bases unmatched. The CDR3 has 16 amino acids. As DNA, the CDR3 is TGCGCCAGCAGCCTACTAAAAGGACAGGGGGCCGATGAAGCTTTCTTT. Its translation is CASSLLKGQGADEAFF.

This chain joins TRBV6-5 and TRBJ2-2; D is unresolved. This CDR3 is built from 15 residues. The V and J ends lost 2 bases and 1 base respectively, with 8 bases between them. Germline values: CDR1 MNHEY, CDR2 SVGAGI. In DNA form, the CDR3 reads TGTGCCAGCAGTTACGTTAGAGGGAACACCGGGGAGCTGTTTTTT. Protein sequence: CASSYVRGNTGELFF.